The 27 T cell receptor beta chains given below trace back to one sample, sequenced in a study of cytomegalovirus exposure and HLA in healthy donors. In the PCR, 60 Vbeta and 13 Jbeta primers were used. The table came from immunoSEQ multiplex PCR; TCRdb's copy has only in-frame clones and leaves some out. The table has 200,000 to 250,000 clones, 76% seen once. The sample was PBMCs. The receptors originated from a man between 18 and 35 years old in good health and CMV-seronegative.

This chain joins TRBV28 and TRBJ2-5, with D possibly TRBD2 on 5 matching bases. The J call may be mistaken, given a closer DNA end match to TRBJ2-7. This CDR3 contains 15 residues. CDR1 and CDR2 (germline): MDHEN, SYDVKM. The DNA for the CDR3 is TGTGCCAGCAGTTTAAGGACTCCCAGCTCCTACGAGCAGTACTTC. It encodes CASSLRTPSSYEQYF.

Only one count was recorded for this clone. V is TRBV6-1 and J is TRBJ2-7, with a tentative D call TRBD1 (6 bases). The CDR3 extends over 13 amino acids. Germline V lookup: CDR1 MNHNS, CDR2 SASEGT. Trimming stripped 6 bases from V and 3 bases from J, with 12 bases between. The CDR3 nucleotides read TGTGCCAGCAGCTCCTACAGGGACTACGAGCAGTACTTC. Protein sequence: CASSSYRDYEQYF.

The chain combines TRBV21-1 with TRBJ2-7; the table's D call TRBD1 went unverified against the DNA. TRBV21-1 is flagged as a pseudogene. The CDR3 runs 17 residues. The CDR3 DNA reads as TGTGCCAGCAGCCTCCACCCCCGGGACACCTCCTTCTACGAGCAGTACTTC. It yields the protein CASSLHPRDTSFYEQYF.

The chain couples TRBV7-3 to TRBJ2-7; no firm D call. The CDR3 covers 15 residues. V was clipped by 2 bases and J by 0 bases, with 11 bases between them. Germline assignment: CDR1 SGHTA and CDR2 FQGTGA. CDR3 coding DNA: TGTGCCAGCAGCTTAGGTCCGGAGCCCTCCTACGAGCAGTACTTC. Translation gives CASSLGPEPSYEQYF.

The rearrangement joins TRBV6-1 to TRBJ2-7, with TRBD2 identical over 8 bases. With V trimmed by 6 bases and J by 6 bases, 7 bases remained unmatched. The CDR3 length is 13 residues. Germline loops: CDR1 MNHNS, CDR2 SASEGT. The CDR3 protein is CASRVGTRGEQYF. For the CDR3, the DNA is TGTGCCAGCAGGGTCGGGACTAGGGGCGAGCAGTACTTC.

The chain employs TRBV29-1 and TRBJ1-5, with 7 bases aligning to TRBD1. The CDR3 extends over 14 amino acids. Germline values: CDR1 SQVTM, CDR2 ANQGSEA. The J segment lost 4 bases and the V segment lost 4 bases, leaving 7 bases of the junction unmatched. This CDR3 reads CSVATGTGNQPQHF. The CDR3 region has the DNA TGCAGCGTTGCGACAGGGACTGGTAATCAGCCCCAGCATTTT.

The CDR3 is CASSLLNSDTEAFF. For the CDR3, the DNA is TGTGCCAGCAGCTTACTAAATTCAGATACTGAAGCTTTCTTT. The V and J genes are TRBV2 and TRBJ1-1; D unresolved. CDR3 size: 14 residues. V gave up 6 bases and J gave up 5 bases, with 16 bases separating them. Germline CDR1 and CDR2: SNHLY and FYNNEI.

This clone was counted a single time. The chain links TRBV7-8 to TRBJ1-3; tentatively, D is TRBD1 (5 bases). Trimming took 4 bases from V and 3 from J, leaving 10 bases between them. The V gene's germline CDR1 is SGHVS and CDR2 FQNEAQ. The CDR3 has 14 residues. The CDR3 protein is CASSSRVGGNTIYF. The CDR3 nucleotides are TGTGCCAGCAGCTCCAGGGTTGGTGGAAACACCATATATTTT.

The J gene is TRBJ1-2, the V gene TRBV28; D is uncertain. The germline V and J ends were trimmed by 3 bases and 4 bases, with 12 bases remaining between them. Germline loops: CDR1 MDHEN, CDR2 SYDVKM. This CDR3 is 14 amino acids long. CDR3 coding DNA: TGTGCCAGCAGTTTTGAACAGAACCCCTATGGCTACACCTTC. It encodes CASSFEQNPYGYTF.

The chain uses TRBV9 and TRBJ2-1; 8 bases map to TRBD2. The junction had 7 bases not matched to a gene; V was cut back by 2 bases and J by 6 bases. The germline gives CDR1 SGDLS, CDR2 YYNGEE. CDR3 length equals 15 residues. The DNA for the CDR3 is TGTGCCAGCAGCGTTAGCGGGACCAGGGGCAATGAGCAGTTCTTC. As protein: CASSVSGTRGNEQFF.

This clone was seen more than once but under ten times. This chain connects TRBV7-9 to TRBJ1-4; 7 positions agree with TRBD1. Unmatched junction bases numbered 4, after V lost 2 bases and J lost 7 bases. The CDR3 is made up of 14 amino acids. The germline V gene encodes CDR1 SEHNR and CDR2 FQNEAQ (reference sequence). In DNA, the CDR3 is TGTGCCAGCAGCTTATCAGGGGGTGTTGAAAAACTGTTTTTT. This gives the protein CASSLSGGVEKLFF.

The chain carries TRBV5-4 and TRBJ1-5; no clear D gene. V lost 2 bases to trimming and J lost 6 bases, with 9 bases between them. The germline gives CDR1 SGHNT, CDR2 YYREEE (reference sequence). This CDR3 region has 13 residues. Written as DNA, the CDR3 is TGTGCCAGCAGCTTAGAGGGCTCTCAGCCCCAGCATTTT. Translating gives CASSLEGSQPQHF.

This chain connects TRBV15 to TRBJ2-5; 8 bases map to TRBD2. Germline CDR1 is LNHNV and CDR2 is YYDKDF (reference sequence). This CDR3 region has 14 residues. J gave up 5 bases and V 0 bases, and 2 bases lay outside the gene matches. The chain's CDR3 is CATSRDRGGETQYF. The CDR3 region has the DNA TGTGCCACCAGCAGAGATCGGGGGGGGGAGACCCAGTACTTC.

Here the CDR3 reads CASSEGQGHIYGYTF. Here the CDR3 DNA reads TGTGCCAGCAGCGAAGGACAGGGGCACATCTATGGCTACACCTTC. The chain combines TRBV7-6 with TRBJ1-2; 9 bases align to TRBD1. Germline trimming cut 5 bases from V and 4 bases from J; bases unmatched to any gene: 8. In germline, CDR1 is SGHVS, CDR2 FNYEAQ. The CDR3 contains 15 residues.

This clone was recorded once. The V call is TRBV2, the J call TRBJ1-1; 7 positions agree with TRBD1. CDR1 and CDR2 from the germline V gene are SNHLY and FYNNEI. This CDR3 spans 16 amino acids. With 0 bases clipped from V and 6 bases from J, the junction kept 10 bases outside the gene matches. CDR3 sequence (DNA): TGTGCCAGCAGTGAAGCGAGGGGGCGCAAAACTTCTGAAGCTTTCTTT. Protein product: CASSEARGRKTSEAFF. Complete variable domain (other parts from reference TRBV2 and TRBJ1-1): EPEVTQTPSHQVTQMGQEVILRCVPISNHLYFYWYRQILGQKVEFLVSFYNNEISEKSEIFDDQFSVERPDGSNFTLKIRSTKLEDSAMYFCASSEARGRKTSEAFFGQGTRLTVV.

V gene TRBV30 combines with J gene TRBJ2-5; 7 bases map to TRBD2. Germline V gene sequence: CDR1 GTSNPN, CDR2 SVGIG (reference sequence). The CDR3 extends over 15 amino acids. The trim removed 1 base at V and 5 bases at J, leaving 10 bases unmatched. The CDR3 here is CAWSEGLTQQETQYF. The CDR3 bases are TGTGCCTGGAGTGAGGGACTAACTCAACAGGAGACCCAGTACTTC.

CDR3 in amino acids: CASSQPGQGNEQFF. The CDR3 DNA reads as TGTGCCAGCAGCCAACCGGGACAGGGGAATGAGCAGTTCTTC. J is TRBJ2-1 and V is TRBV6-5; 10 bases map to TRBD1. Germline V CDR1 and CDR2: MNHEY, SVGAGI. V trimming: 6 bases; J trimming: 7 bases; junction bases outside the gene matches: 6. The CDR3 is 14 residues long.

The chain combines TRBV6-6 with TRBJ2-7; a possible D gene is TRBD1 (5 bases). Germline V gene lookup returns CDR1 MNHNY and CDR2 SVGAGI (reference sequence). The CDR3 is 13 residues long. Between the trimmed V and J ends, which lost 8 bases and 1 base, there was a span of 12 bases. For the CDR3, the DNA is TGTGCCAGCGTCAAAAGGGGTTCCTACGAGCAGTACTTC. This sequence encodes CASVKRGSYEQYF.

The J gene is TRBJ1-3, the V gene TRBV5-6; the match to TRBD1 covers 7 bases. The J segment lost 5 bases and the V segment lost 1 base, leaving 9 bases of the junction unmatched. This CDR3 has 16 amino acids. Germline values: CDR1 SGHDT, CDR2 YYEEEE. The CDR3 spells CASSLPEGARRNTIYF. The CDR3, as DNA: TGTGCCAGCAGCTTGCCCGAGGGGGCGCGCAGAAACACCATATATTTT.

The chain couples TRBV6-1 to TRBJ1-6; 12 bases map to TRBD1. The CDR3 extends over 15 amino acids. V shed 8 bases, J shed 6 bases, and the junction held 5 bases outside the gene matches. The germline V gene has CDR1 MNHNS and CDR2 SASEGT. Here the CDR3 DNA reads TGTGCCAGCGGGGACAGGGGGCTCGTTAATTCACCCCTCCACTTT. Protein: CASGDRGLVNSPLHF.

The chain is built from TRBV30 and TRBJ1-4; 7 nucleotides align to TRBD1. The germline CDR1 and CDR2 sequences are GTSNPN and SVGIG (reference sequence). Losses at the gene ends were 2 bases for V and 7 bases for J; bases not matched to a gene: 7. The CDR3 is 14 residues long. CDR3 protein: CAWSLLGGGEKLFF. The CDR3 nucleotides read TGTGCCTGGAGTCTTCTAGGGGGCGGTGAAAAACTGTTTTTT.

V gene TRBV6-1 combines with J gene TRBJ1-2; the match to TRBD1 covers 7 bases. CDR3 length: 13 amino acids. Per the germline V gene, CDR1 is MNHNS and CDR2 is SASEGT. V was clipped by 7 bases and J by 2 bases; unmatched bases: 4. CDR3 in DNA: TGTGCCAGCACTCCGACAGGGAACTATGGCTACACCTTC. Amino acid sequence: CASTPTGNYGYTF.

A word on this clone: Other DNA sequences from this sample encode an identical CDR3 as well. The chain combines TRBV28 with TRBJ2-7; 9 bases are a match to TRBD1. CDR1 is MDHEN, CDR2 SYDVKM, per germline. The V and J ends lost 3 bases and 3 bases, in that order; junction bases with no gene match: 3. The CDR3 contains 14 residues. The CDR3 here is CASSFPGQGYEQYF. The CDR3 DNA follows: TGTGCCAGCAGTTTCCCGGGACAGGGCTACGAGCAGTACTTC. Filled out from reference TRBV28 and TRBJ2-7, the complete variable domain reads DVKVTQSSRYLVKRTGEKVFLECVQDMDHENMFWYRQDPGLGLRLIYFSYDVKMKEKGDIPEGYSVSREKKERFSLILESASTNQTSMYLCASSFPGQGYEQYFGPGTRLTVT.

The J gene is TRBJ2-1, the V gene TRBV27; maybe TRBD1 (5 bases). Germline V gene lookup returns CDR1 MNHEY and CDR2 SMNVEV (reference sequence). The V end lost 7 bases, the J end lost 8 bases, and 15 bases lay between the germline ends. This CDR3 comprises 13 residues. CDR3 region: CASKNHVGDEQFF. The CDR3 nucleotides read TGTGCCAGCAAAAACCACGTAGGGGATGAGCAGTTCTTC.

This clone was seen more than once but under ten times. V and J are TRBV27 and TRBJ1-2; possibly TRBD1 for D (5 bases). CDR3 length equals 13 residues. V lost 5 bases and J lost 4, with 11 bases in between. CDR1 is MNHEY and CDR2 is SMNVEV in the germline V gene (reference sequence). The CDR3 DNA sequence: TGTGCCAGCAGTCCGACGGGGGTCTATGGCTACACCTTC. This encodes CASSPTGVYGYTF.

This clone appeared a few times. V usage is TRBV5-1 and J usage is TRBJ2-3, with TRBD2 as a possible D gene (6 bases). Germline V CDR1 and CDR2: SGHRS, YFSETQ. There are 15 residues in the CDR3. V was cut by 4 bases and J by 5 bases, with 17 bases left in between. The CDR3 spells CASSPRDFRGDTQYF. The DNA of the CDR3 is TGCGCCAGCAGCCCACGGGACTTTAGGGGAGATACGCAGTATTTT.

CDR3 sequence: CASSQRLSYTEAFF. As DNA, the CDR3 is TGTGCCAGCAGCCAACGACTCAGCTACACTGAAGCTTTCTTT. The chain uses TRBV28 and TRBJ1-1; D remains unclear. Trimming removed 6 bases from V and 3 bases from J, with 14 bases in between. CDR3 length: 14 residues. Germline lookup yields CDR1 MDHEN and CDR2 SYDVKM.